This T cell receptor (beta chain) stems from a study of cytotoxic CD8 clonotypes in ibrutinib-treated CLL. Investigators sought sequencing depths of between 1 in 200,000 and 1 in 1 million T cells. Libraries were prepared by immunoSEQ multiplex PCR; TCRdb keeps only in-frame clonotypes and omits some of them. The sample records under 150,000 clones, around 84% being singletons. The germline V gene encodes CDR1 KGHSH and CDR2 LQKENI. This CDR3 comprises 15 residues. The germline V and J ends were trimmed by 1 base and 1 base, with 10 bases remaining between them. The clonotype was recovered from a human donor with chronic lymphocytic leukemia. The V call is TRBV18, the J call TRBJ1-1; no reliable D call. The source material was PBMCs, sampled after 24 months of ibrutinib treatment. This CDR3 reads CASSPLLGPNTEAFF. DNA of the CDR3: TGTGCCAGCTCACCACTTTTAGGACCGAACACTGAAGCTTTCTTT.